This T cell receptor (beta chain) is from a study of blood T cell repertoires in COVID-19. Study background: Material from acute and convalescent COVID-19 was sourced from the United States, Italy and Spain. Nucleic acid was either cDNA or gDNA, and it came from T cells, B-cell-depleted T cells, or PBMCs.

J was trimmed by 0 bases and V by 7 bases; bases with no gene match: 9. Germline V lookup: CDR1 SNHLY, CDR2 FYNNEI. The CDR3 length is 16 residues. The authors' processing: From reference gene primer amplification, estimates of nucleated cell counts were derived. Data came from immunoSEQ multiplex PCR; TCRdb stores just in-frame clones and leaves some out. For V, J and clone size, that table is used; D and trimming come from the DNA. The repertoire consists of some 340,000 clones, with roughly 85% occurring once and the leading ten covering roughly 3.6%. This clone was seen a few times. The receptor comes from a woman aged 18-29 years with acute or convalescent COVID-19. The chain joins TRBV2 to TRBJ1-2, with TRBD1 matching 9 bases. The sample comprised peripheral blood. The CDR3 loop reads CASTDRTGETNYGYTF. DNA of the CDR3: TGTGCCAGCACCGACCGGACAGGGGAAACTAACTATGGCTACACCTTC.